Shown below are 27 T cell receptor beta chains from a single sample sequenced in a study of identical twins. TCRdb processed the 5' RACE reads anew with MiXCR; each CDR3 protein has one entry. This sample has about 520,000 distinct CDR3 sequences, with 20% to 25% found just once. These same data were also listed under a study on T cells expressing NK-cell markers.

The sample was CD4+ T cells sorted from blood. These receptors were obtained from a woman aged 18-30 years in good health.

The sample holds a few counts of this clonotype. The rearrangement links TRBV5-1 to TRBJ2-7; TRBD2 might be the D (6 bases). CDR3 length equals 11 residues. V was clipped by 8 bases and J by 9 bases, with 15 bases between them. In germline, CDR1 is SGHRS, CDR2 YFSETQ. The CDR3 nucleotides are TGCGCCAGTGAAGGGGCCGGGGGGCAGTACTTC. Its protein product is CASEGAGGQYF.

Only a few counts were recorded for this clonotype. The chain's CDR3 is CASSRELETQYF. CDR3 nucleotides: TGTGCCAGCAGCCGGGAGCTTGAGACCCAGTACTTC. The V gene is TRBV7-2, the J gene TRBJ2-5, with D perhaps TRBD2 (6 bases). Per germline, CDR1 SGHTA and CDR2 FQGNSA. The germline V and J ends were trimmed by 5 bases and 5 bases, with 9 bases remaining between them. The CDR3 sequence is 12 residues long.

This clonotype was recorded a few times. The chain employs TRBV9 and TRBJ2-1; no reliable D call. Germline V gene sequence: CDR1 SGDLS, CDR2 YYNGEE. Trimming removed 3 bases from V and 0 bases from J, with 13 bases in between. The CDR3 runs to 16 residues. DNA for the CDR3: TGTGCCAGCAGCGAAGGGCCTAGGAGCTCCTACAATGAGCAGTTCTTC. Amino acid sequence: CASSEGPRSSYNEQFF.

The chain has TRBV5-5 and TRBJ1-2; the match to TRBD1 covers 9 bases. V trimming: 2 bases; J trimming: 7 bases; junction bases outside the gene matches: 9. The CDR3 spans 15 residues. Germline V gene sequence: CDR1 SGHKS, CDR2 YYEKEE (reference sequence). The CDR3 here is CASSLPGQGGSGYTF. The CDR3 coding sequence is TGTGCCAGCAGCTTACCGGGACAGGGAGGTAGTGGCTACACCTTC.

This clonotype was found many times. The chain's CDR3 is CASSVVHGTGVTGELFF. For the CDR3, the DNA is TGTGCCAGCAGCGTAGTCCACGGGACAGGGGTCACCGGGGAGCTGTTTTTT. This chain links TRBV9 with TRBJ2-2; 10 positions agree with TRBD1. Germline values: CDR1 SGDLS, CDR2 YYNGEE. The CDR3 is 17 amino acids. Trimming at V came to 0 bases and at J to 4 bases, leaving 6 bases not matched to a gene.

This chain uses TRBV6-5 with TRBJ1-5; D may be TRBD1 (5 bases). The germline V gene has CDR1 MNHEY and CDR2 SVGAGI. The CDR3 covers 16 residues. Trimming removed 0 bases from V and 2 bases from J, with 11 bases in between. The CDR3 region has the DNA TGTGCCAGCAGTTACTCGAAACAGGTGGGCAATCAGCCCCAGCATTTT. It is translated as CASSYSKQVGNQPQHF.

This clonotype turned up a few times. This chain links TRBV9 with TRBJ1-1, with 9 bases matching TRBD1. This CDR3 spans 16 amino acids. V shed 2 bases, J shed 4 bases, and the junction held 9 bases outside the gene matches. Germline CDR1 and CDR2: SGDLS and YYNGEE. The CDR3 DNA sequence: TGTGCCAGCAGCGTTCGACAGGGGGTTGCAGGCACTGAAGCTTTCTTT. Translating it yields CASSVRQGVAGTEAFF. The full variable domain, its missing parts supplied by reference TRBV9 and TRBJ1-1, is DSGVTQTPKHLITATGQRVTLRCSPRSGDLSVYWYQQSLDQGLQFLIQYYNGEERAKGNILERFSAQQFPDLHSELNLSSLELGDSALYFCASSVRQGVAGTEAFFGQGTRLTVV.

This clonotype came up many times. The chain carries TRBV5-5 and TRBJ2-7; 10 nucleotides match TRBD2. Germline trimming cut 0 bases from V and 0 bases from J; bases unmatched to any gene: 3. This CDR3 is built from 16 residues. From germline, CDR1 is SGHKS and CDR2 YYEKEE (reference sequence). The CDR3 protein is CASSLVAGGTSYEQYF. The CDR3 bases are TGTGCCAGCAGCTTGGTAGCGGGAGGAACCTCCTACGAGCAGTACTTC.

This clonotype turned up a few times. V gene TRBV12-3 or TRBV12-4 combines with J gene TRBJ1-1; D not resolved. This CDR3 has 16 amino acids. Deletions cut 6 bases from V and 4 bases from J, with 21 bases between. The CDR3 spells CASRTFGEVNGTEAFF. The CDR3, as DNA: TGTGCCAGCAGAACCTTTGGGGAGGTTAATGGCACTGAAGCTTTCTTT.

The chain links TRBV28 to TRBJ2-5, with TRBD2 matching over 8 bases. J was trimmed by 6 bases and V by 0 bases; bases with no gene match: 15. Germline V gene sequence: CDR1 MDHEN, CDR2 SYDVKM. The CDR3 runs to 18 residues. The CDR3 region has the DNA TGTGCCAGCAGTTTATGGGTACCCGTGAGCGGGAGCTCACAGACCCAGTACTTC. This codes for CASSLWVPVSGSSQTQYF.

The chain has TRBV12-3 or TRBV12-4 and TRBJ2-2; D tentatively reads TRBD1 or TRBD2 (5 bases each). This CDR3 comprises 14 residues. V was shortened by 7 bases and J by 4 bases, with 13 bases between the two germline ends. The DNA for the CDR3 is TGTGCCAGCACTACCTCGGGGCTCACCGGGGAGCTGTTTTTT. Encoded protein: CASTTSGLTGELFF.

The V and J genes are TRBV9 and TRBJ2-3, with D perhaps TRBD1 or TRBD2 (5 bases each). The germline V gene has CDR1 SGDLS and CDR2 YYNGEE. Trimming removed 3 bases from V and 7 bases from J, with 24 bases in between. The CDR3 runs to 17 residues. The CDR3 coding sequence is TGTGCCAGCAGCGCCCGAAGTGCGGGCAGAGGGGAAAATACGCAGTATTTT. This encodes CASSARSAGRGENTQYF.

The rearrangement uses TRBV20-1 and TRBJ1-1; no clear D. Germline values: CDR1 DFQATT, CDR2 SNEGSKA (reference sequence). The CDR3 extends over 12 amino acids. V was cut by 2 bases and J by 0 bases, with 4 bases left in between. CDR3 region: CSARQMNTEAFF. In DNA form, the CDR3 reads TGCAGTGCTAGACAGATGAACACTGAAGCTTTCTTT.

J is TRBJ2-3 and V is TRBV9; 10 bases align to TRBD2. V was pared by 4 bases and J by 2 bases, with 7 bases of the junction left unmatched. Germline V gene lookup returns CDR1 SGDLS and CDR2 YYNGEE. The CDR3 has 16 residues. In DNA, the CDR3 is TGTGCCAGCAGCCCCGGGACTAGCGAATACACAGATACGCAGTATTTT. Translation: CASSPGTSEYTDTQYF. Using reference TRBV9 and TRBJ2-3 for the parts outside the CDR3, the full variable domain is DSGVTQTPKHLITATGQRVTLRCSPRSGDLSVYWYQQSLDQGLQFLIQYYNGEERAKGNILERFSAQQFPDLHSELNLSSLELGDSALYFCASSPGTSEYTDTQYFGPGTRLTVL.

This clonotype has just a few counts. V gene TRBV15 combines with J gene TRBJ1-5; tentative D call: TRBD1 (5 bases). This CDR3 comprises 15 residues. The V and J ends lost 1 base and 1 base respectively, with 8 bases between them. Per germline, CDR1 LNHNV and CDR2 YYDKDF (reference sequence). The CDR3 DNA sequence: TGTGCCACCAGCAGAGCGGGGGTGAGCAATCAGCCCCAGCATTTT. As protein: CATSRAGVSNQPQHF.

The V and J genes are TRBV5-4 and TRBJ1-3, with D uncertain. The germline CDR1 and CDR2 sequences are SGHNT and YYREEE (reference sequence). V gave up 4 bases and J gave up 7 bases, with 9 bases separating them. This CDR3 is built from 12 residues. Here the CDR3 DNA reads TGTGCCAGCAGCGACCCGGCGAACACCATATATTTT. Protein product: CASSDPANTIYF. Drawing the rest from reference TRBV5-4 and TRBJ1-3, the complete variable domain is ETGVTQSPTHLIKTRGQQVTLRCSSQSGHNTVSWYQQALGQGPQFIFQYYREEENGRGNFPPRFSGLQFPNYSSELNVNALELDDSALYLCASSDPANTIYFGEGSWLTVV.

The chain combines TRBV6-5 with TRBJ2-7; 8 bases map to TRBD2. The CDR3 length is 14 residues. Germline V gene sequence: CDR1 MNHEY, CDR2 SVGAGI. J gave up 7 bases and V 0 bases, and 5 bases lay outside the gene matches. In DNA form, the CDR3 reads TGTGCCAGCAGTTACTCGGGACTAGTCGGGGAGCAGTACTTC. Encoded protein: CASSYSGLVGEQYF.

In its sample, this clonotype was seen a few times. The V call is TRBV6-1, the J call TRBJ2-5, with TRBD2 matching over 10 bases. The V gene end was trimmed by 6 bases and the J gene end by 1 base; junction bases not matched to a gene: 2. The CDR3 is 14 residues long. CDR1 and CDR2 from the germline V gene are MNHNS and SASEGT. CDR3 residues: CASRSGGAQETQYF. The DNA for the CDR3 is TGTGCCAGCAGAAGCGGGGGGGCCCAAGAGACCCAGTACTTC.

This clonotype appeared many times. The CDR3 loop reads CASSRTGWEQYF. For the CDR3, the DNA is TGTGCCAGCAGCCGGACAGGGTGGGAGCAGTACTTC. This sequence joins TRBV6-5 and TRBJ2-7; TRBD1 agrees at 8 bases. Germline V gene lookup returns CDR1 MNHEY and CDR2 SVGAGI. With 6 bases clipped from V and 7 bases from J, the junction kept 5 bases outside the gene matches. The CDR3 totals 12 residues.

Only a few counts were recorded for this clonotype. The V gene is TRBV5-1, the J gene TRBJ2-7; 7 nucleotides align to TRBD2. Germline loops: CDR1 SGHRS, CDR2 YFSETQ. The CDR3 extends over 16 amino acids. The J segment lost 2 bases and the V segment lost 0 bases, leaving 8 bases of the junction unmatched. The DNA of the CDR3 is TGCGCCAGCAGCTTGGCCTTTGCGGGGGAAACCTACGAGCAGTACTTC. Encoded protein: CASSLAFAGETYEQYF.

This clonotype was found a few times. This chain connects TRBV20-1 to TRBJ2-7, with a weak D call TRBD1 (6 bases). The germline V and J ends were trimmed by 5 bases and 6 bases, with 14 bases remaining between them. Germline CDR1 reads DFQATT; CDR2 reads SNEGSKA (reference sequence). This CDR3 region has 12 residues. DNA for the CDR3: TGCAGTGCTTCAGGGGTTTTGGGCGAGCAGTACTTC. Residues: CSASGVLGEQYF.

The chain links TRBV7-9 to TRBJ2-1; D is possibly TRBD1 (5 bases). This CDR3 region has 16 residues. V lost 1 base to trimming and J lost 4 bases, with 14 bases between them. Germline V gene lookup returns CDR1 SEHNR and CDR2 FQNEAQ (reference sequence). In DNA, the CDR3 is TGTGCCAGCAGCTTAGATCCTCACCAGGGATACAATGAGCAGTTCTTC. Translating it yields CASSLDPHQGYNEQFF.

This clonotype has a handful of counts. The chain joins TRBV20-1 to TRBJ2-1; 11 nucleotides line up with TRBD2. The J segment lost 4 bases and the V segment lost 2 bases, leaving 4 bases of the junction unmatched. The CDR3 runs 15 residues. Germline lookup yields CDR1 DFQATT and CDR2 SNEGSKA (reference sequence). CDR3 bases: TGCAGTGCTAGAAAAACTAGCGGGGGATACAATGAGCAGTTCTTC. It codes for CSARKTSGGYNEQFF.

This chain uses TRBV20-1 with TRBJ2-7; maybe TRBD1 (5 bases). The CDR3 spans 13 residues. Germline V CDR1 and CDR2: DFQATT, SNEGSKA (reference sequence). V was trimmed by 3 bases and J by 4 bases, leaving 13 bases between them. The CDR3 here is CSASLSRGYEQYF. The DNA for the CDR3 is TGCAGTGCTAGTCTGAGTAGGGGTTACGAGCAGTACTTC.

This chain joins TRBV20-1 and TRBJ2-4; TRBD2 matches at 9 bases. CDR3 length: 14 residues. Germline V lookup: CDR1 DFQATT, CDR2 SNEGSKA (reference sequence). With 6 bases clipped from V and 10 bases from J, the junction kept 13 bases outside the gene matches. The chain's CDR3 is CSAVLERGALIQYF. The CDR3 bases are TGCAGTGCGGTATTGGAGCGGGGGGCCTTAATTCAGTACTTC.

This rearrangement joins TRBV6-1 to TRBJ1-1; 8 bases map to TRBD1. Germline CDR1 is MNHNS and CDR2 is SASEGT. The CDR3 has 14 amino acids. With 6 bases clipped from V and 6 bases from J, the junction kept 9 bases outside the gene matches. CDR3 amino acids: CASRLQGAGPEAFF. The CDR3 DNA follows: TGTGCCAGCAGACTCCAGGGGGCTGGCCCTGAAGCTTTCTTT.

The table lists this clonotype with a few counts. The CDR3 region is CASRDGPYSNQPQHF. As DNA, the CDR3 is TGTGCCAGCAGGGACGGACCTTATAGCAATCAGCCCCAGCATTTT. The chain has TRBV21-1 and TRBJ1-5. TRBV21-1 is tagged as a pseudogene. The CDR3 extends over 15 amino acids.